A selection of T cell receptor beta chains follows, all from one sample in a study of radiotherapy plus CTLA-4 blockade in lung cancer. Sequencing used immunoSEQ multiplex PCR; TCRdb keeps in-frame clones, though not all of them. This sample yields 40,000 to 45,000 clones, of which about 67% are seen a single time; 20% to 25% belongs to the top ten. Source: peripheral blood, taken from a patient treated with radiotherapy plus ipilimumab. The source is a human donor with non-small cell lung cancer who had a partial response to radiotherapy plus ipilimumab. The CDR3 runs from the conserved cysteine through the conserved F or W. A D gene is named only where the DNA matches it firmly. The size entry is marked missing in some rows and otherwise reads once, few, many or a size class.

D	size	V	J	DNA	CDR3
.	.	TRBV5-8	TRBJ2-3	TGTGCCAGCAGCGCCTCGACCGGACTACCCCCGTATTTT	CASSASTGLPPYF
.	once	TRBV5-1	TRBJ2-3	TGCGCCAGCAGCTTGGCAGGGAACACAGATACGCAGTATTTT	CASSLAGNTDTQYF
.	.	TRBV10-2	TRBJ2-3	TGCGCCAGCAGTGACGGGAGAAGCGGCACAGATACGCAGTATTTT	CASSDGRSGTDTQYF
.	.	TRBV15	TRBJ2-7	TGTGCCACCAGCAGAGCTTCTGGGGGCGTCGGTTACGAGCAGTACTTC	CATSRASGGVGYEQYF
.	once	TRBV6-1	TRBJ1-1	TGTGCCAGCAGTTCACGCGGTTTTATGAACACTGAAGCTTTCTTT	CASSSRGFMNTEAFF
.	once	TRBV7-3	TRBJ2-5	TGTGCCAGCAGCCCAGCCGGCGGGGAGACCCAGTACTTC	CASSPAGGETQYF
TRBD2	few	TRBV7-9	TRBJ2-3	TGTGCCAGCGGGGTAGCGGGAAGGGGCACAGATACGCAGTATTTT	CASGVAGRGTDTQYF
.	.	TRBV6-1	TRBJ1-5	TGTGCCAGCAGTGCTGGACAGCATAATCAGCCCCAGCATTTT	CASSAGQHNQPQHF
.	few	TRBV19	TRBJ2-5	TGTGCCAGTAGTACACCCCCAGGGGTGGGAGAGACCCAGTACTTC	CASSTPPGVGETQYF
.	.	TRBV9	TRBJ2-2	TGTGCCAGCAGCCTCGAGTACGGGGAGCTGTTTTTT	CASSLEYGELFF
.	.	TRBV20-1	TRBJ2-7	TGCAGTGCTAGAGTCGGCTACGAGCAGTACTTC	CSARVGYEQYF
TRBD2	.	TRBV4-1	TRBJ2-3	TGCGCCAGCAGCCTTGAAAGACTAGCGGGAGGCACAGATACGCAGTATTTT	CASSLERLAGGTDTQYF
.	once	TRBV7-9	TRBJ2-7	TGTGCCAGCAGCTTCACAGGGGGGGAGAACTACGAGCAGTACTTC	CASSFTGGENYEQYF
TRBD1	.	TRBV6-1	TRBJ2-1	TGTGCCAGCAGTTCCGGGACAGGTCGGTTCTTC	CASSSGTGRFF
.	.	TRBV30	TRBJ1-2	TGTGCCTGGAGTGTACACAGGAGATACACCTTC	CAWSVHRRYTF